Listed below are T cell receptor beta chains from one sample, sequenced in a study of cytomegalovirus exposure and HLA in healthy donors. Here immunoSEQ multiplex PCR was the method, and the copy in TCRdb shows in-frame clones only, minus some. The table includes some 140,000 clones, 76% detected once. Input material: PBMCs. Receptor source: a man aged 35 to 55 in good health and CMV-seronegative. Each CDR3 is given with its conserved first and last residue. The D gene is left open where the match is weak. Clone size is given for some rows only: seen once, a few or many times, or a class if the clone is expanded.

size | J | D | V | DNA | CDR3
few | TRBJ1-3 | TRBD1 | TRBV30 | TGTGCCTGGAGCCTCTTGGACAGGGATGGAAACACCATATATTTT | CAWSLLDRDGNTIYF
NA | TRBJ2-7 | TRBD2 | TRBV6-1 | TGTGCCAGCGACGCGGGGGACCACGAGCAGTACTTC | CASDAGDHEQYF
NA | TRBJ1-2 | TRBD1 | TRBV9 | TGTGCCAGCAGCCCCCAGGGGGATTATGGCTACACCTTC | CASSPQGDYGYTF
NA | TRBJ2-7 | TRBD1 | TRBV7-9 | TGTGCCAGCAGCTTTCTCGGGACAGGGGGTTCCTACGAGCAGTACTTC | CASSFLGTGGSYEQYF
NA | TRBJ2-7 | TRBD1 | TRBV6-1 | TGTGCCAGCAGTGAAGCGCCAGGGGGCTCCTACGAGCAGTACTTC | CASSEAPGGSYEQYF
few | TRBJ2-3 | NA | TRBV15 | TGTGCCACCAGCGCCACGACAGGCAGCACAGATACGCAGTATTTT | CATSATTGSTDTQYF
NA | TRBJ2-2 | NA | TRBV9 | TGTGCCAGCAGCGTAGTCGTTACCGGGGAGCTGTTTTTT | CASSVVVTGELFF
NA | TRBJ2-7 | NA | TRBV7-2 | TGTGCCAGCAGCTTAAAGTACCCGGTCGAGCAGTACTTC | CASSLKYPVEQYF
NA | TRBJ2-7 | NA | TRBV30 | TGTGCCTGGAGAGTGCTGGGGCAGCAGTACTTC | CAWRVLGQQYF
NA | TRBJ2-5 | NA | TRBV6-1 | TGTGCCAACGGGCCGGGGGTGGACAAGACCCAGTACTTC | CANGPGVDKTQYF
NA | TRBJ1-6 | NA | TRBV5-4 | TGTGCCAGCAGCCCCACCGGGGGATCACCCCTCCACTTT | CASSPTGGSPLHF
once | TRBJ2-2 | TRBD1 | TRBV7-9 | TGTGCCAGCAGCTTAAAGACAGGGGACACCGGGGAGCTGTTTTTT | CASSLKTGDTGELFF
NA | TRBJ2-3 | TRBD2 | TRBV4-3 | TGCGCCAGCAGCCAAGATCATTTCGGACTAGCGGGTAGCACAGATACGCAGTATTTT | CASSQDHFGLAGSTDTQYF
NA | TRBJ2-3 | NA | TRBV4-3 | TGCGCCAGCAGCCAAGATATAGCGGAGTACACAGATACGCAGTATTTT | CASSQDIAEYTDTQYF
once | TRBJ2-7 | NA | TRBV7-2 | TGTGCCAGCAGCTCGAGGGACTGGAACGTGGGCGAGCAGTACTTC | CASSSRDWNVGEQYF
few | TRBJ2-2 | NA | TRBV29-1 | TGCAGCGTTTCGAGGGTAGCCGGGGAGCTGTTTTTT | CSVSRVAGELFF
NA | TRBJ1-3 | TRBD1 | TRBV30 | TGTGCCTACGTCAGGGGGAGAACCATCTCTGGAAACACCATATATTTT | CAYVRGRTISGNTIYF
NA | TRBJ2-5 | NA | TRBV11-2 | TGTGCCAGCAGCACGGGCAGGGCCCGTCAAGAGACCCAGTACTTC | CASSTGRARQETQYF
NA | TRBJ2-7 | TRBD2 | TRBV5-1 | TGCGCCAGCAGCTGGAGCGGGGGCCCCGGGGAGCAGTACTTC | CASSWSGGPGEQYF
NA | TRBJ2-5 | NA | TRBV5-1 | TGCGCCAGCATGCGGGACGAAGAGACCCAGTACTTC | CASMRDEETQYF
NA | TRBJ1-1 | NA | TRBV7-9 | TGTGCCAGCAGCTTCGGGGACTTAGGGGTAGCTTTCTTT | CASSFGDLGVAFF
NA | TRBJ2-3 | NA | TRBV28 | TGTGCCAGCAGTCCATGGACAGATCGCACAGATACGCAGTATTTT | CASSPWTDRTDTQYF